These T cell receptor beta chains were read from a single sample in a study of blood T cell repertoires in COVID-19. TCRdb's copy holds only in-frame clones and misses some; the assay was immunoSEQ multiplex PCR. This table has about 75,000 clones, about 79% appearing once. Sequenced input: peripheral blood. These receptors were collected from a woman in her forties or fifties with acute or convalescent COVID-19. The CDR3 runs from the conserved cysteine through the conserved F or W. Fields, in order: clone size, D gene, V gene, J gene, CDR3 protein, CDR3 DNA. D genes are given only for firm matches. Not all rows give a size; the values are once, few, many and, for expanded clones, a class.

-	-	TRBV6-1	TRBJ1-5	CASSEMLAQPQHF	TGTGCCAGCAGTGAAATGTTGGCTCAGCCCCAGCATTTT
few	-	TRBV12-3/TRBV12-4	TRBJ1-1	CASSFGGVEAFF	TGTGCCAGCAGTTTCGGTGGAGTTGAAGCTTTCTTT
once	TRBD1	TRBV18	TRBJ2-1	CASSPLSTGGNEQFF	TGTGCCAGCTCACCCCTCTCGACAGGGGGCAATGAGCAGTTCTTC
-	TRBD2	TRBV11-3	TRBJ2-3	CASSLGERESTDTQYF	TGTGCCAGCAGCTTAGGGGAGCGGGAGAGCACAGATACGCAGTATTTT
few	-	TRBV5-1	TRBJ1-4	CASSSGQGNEKLFF	TGCGCCAGCAGCTCGGGGCAGGGGAATGAAAAACTGTTTTTT
-	TRBD1	TRBV2	TRBJ1-1	CASGGRGRLGPFF	TGTGCCAGCGGAGGCAGGGGGCGCCTCGGCCCTTTCTTT
-	-	TRBV7-2	TRBJ1-1	CASSLEVGRANTEAFF	TGTGCCAGCAGCTTAGAAGTCGGGCGGGCGAACACTGAAGCTTTCTTT
-	-	TRBV7-9	TRBJ2-3	CASSRRGGLIQIGTDTQYF	TGTGCCAGCAGCCGAAGGGGGGGTTTGATTCAGATCGGCACAGATACGCAGTATTTT
-	TRBD1	TRBV30	TRBJ1-3	CAWDFGGRQGGTIYF	TGTGCCTGGGACTTCGGAGGAAGACAGGGAGGCACCATATATTTT
-	TRBD1	TRBV6-1	TRBJ1-2	CASSEWDSSGYTF	TGTGCCAGCAGTGAATGGGACAGCAGTGGCTACACCTTC
-	TRBD2	TRBV28	TRBJ2-1	CASSTRWTSGRSYNEQFF	TGTGCCAGCAGCACCCGTTGGACTAGCGGGAGGTCCTACAATGAGCAGTTCTTC
few	TRBD1	TRBV6-5	TRBJ1-5	CASKLRTGTYQPQHF	TGTGCCAGCAAACTCCGGACAGGGACCTATCAGCCCCAGCATTTT
few	-	TRBV5-4	TRBJ1-2	CASSLVSGGYTF	TGTGCCAGCAGCTTGGTCTCAGGAGGCTACACCTTC
-	-	TRBV3-1/TRBV3-2	TRBJ1-6	CASSLGGGNNNSPLHF	TGTGCCAGCAGCCTTGGGGGGGGAAATAATAATTCACCCCTCCACTTT
-	TRBD1	TRBV11-2	TRBJ1-6	CASSFLRTGGSNSPLHF	TGTGCCAGCAGCTTCCTTCGGACAGGAGGAAGTAATTCACCCCTCCACTTT
-	TRBD2	TRBV28	TRBJ2-7	CASSPGTSGSYEQYF	TGTGCCAGCAGTCCTGGGACTAGCGGATCTTACGAGCAGTACTTC
-	-	TRBV5-1	TRBJ2-2	CASSSSGTGELFF	TGCGCCAGCAGCTCCTCGGGCACCGGGGAGCTGTTTTTT
-	TRBD1	TRBV5-6	TRBJ2-7	CASRGDRGTEQYF	TGTGCCAGCAGGGGGGACAGGGGGACCGAGCAGTACTTC
-	TRBD1	TRBV5-1	TRBJ2-7	CASSLNNIRGPEQYF	TGCGCCAGCAGCTTAAATAACATCAGGGGGCCCGAGCAGTACTTC
once	TRBD1	TRBV7-9	TRBJ1-1	CASSSHRGSGGYTEAFF	TGTGCCAGCAGCTCTCACAGGGGATCGGGTGGATACACTGAAGCTTTCTTT